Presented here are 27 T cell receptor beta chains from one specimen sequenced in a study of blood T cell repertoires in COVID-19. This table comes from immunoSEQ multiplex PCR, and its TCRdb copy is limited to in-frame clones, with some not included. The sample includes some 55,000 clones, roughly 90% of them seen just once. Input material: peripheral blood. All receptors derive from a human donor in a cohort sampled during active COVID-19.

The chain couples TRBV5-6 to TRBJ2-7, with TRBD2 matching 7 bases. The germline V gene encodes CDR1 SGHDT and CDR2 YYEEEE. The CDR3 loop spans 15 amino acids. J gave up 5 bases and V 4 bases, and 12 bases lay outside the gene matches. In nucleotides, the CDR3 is TGTGCCAGCAGCGCACCAAGGAGGGAGGGGAACGAGCAGTACTTC. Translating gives CASSAPRREGNEQYF.

The CDR3 reads CASSESLRGPTDTQYF. The CDR3 nucleotides are TGTGCCAGCAGTGAATCTTTGCGGGGGCCAACAGATACGCAGTATTTT. The rearrangement uses TRBV2 and TRBJ2-3; D is perhaps TRBD2 (7 bases). Trimming shortened V by 2 bases and J by 3 bases, and 15 bases separated the two germline ends. Germline-derived CDR1 and CDR2 are SNHLY and FYNNEI. The CDR3 runs 16 residues.

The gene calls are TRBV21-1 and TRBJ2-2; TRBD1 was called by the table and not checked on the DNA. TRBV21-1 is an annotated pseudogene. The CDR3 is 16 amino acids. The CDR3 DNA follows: TGTGCCAGCGGTGGCCCTCACCAAGCGAACACCGGGGAGCTGTTTTTT. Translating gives CASGGPHQANTGELFF.

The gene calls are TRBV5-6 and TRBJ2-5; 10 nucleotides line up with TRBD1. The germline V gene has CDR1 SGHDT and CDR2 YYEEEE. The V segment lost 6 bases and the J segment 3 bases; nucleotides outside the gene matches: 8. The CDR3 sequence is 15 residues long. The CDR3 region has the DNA TGTGCCAGCACCGGACTAGGGACAGGGGAAGAGACCCAGTACTTC. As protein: CASTGLGTGEETQYF.

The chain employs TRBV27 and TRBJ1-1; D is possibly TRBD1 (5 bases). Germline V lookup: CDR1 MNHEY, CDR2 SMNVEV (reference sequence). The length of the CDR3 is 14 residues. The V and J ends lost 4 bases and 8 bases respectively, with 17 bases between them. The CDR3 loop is CASSSYGLSGEAFF. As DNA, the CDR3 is TGTGCCAGCAGTTCTTATGGTCTTTCAGGGGAAGCTTTCTTT.

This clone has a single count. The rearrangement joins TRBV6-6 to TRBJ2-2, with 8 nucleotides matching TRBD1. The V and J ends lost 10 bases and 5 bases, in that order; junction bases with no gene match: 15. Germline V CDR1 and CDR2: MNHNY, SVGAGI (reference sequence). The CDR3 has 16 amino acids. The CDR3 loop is CAIKRQGSQGTGELFF. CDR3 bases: TGTGCCATAAAGAGACAGGGGAGCCAGGGGACCGGGGAGCTGTTTTTT.

CDR3 amino acids: CATRGQGQETQYF. Here the CDR3 DNA reads TGTGCCACCAGGGGACAGGGTCAAGAGACCCAGTACTTC. The genes are TRBV24-1 and TRBJ2-5; 9 nucleotides agree with TRBD1. The CDR3 extends over 13 amino acids. Per the germline V gene, CDR1 is KGHDR and CDR2 is SFDVKD. After removal of 7 bases from V and 2 bases from J, the junction contained 1 base not matched to a gene.

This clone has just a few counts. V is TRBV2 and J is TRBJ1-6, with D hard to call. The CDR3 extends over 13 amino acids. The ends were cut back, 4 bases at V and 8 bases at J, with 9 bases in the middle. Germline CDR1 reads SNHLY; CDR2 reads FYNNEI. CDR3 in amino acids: CASSVQSDSPLHF. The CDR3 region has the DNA TGTGCCAGCAGTGTTCAGTCCGATTCACCCCTCCACTTT.

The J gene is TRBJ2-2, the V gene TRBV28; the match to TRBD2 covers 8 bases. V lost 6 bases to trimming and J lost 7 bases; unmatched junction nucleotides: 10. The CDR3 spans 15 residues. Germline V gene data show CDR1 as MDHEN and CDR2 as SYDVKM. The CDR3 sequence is CASSSSGRKDGELFF. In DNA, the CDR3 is TGTGCCAGCAGCTCCAGCGGGAGAAAGGACGGGGAGCTGTTTTTT.

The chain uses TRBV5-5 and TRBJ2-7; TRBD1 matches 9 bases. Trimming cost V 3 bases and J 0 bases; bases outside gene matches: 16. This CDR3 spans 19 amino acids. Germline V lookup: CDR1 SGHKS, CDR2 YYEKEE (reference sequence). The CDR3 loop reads CASSSAGTGNGVSSYEQYV. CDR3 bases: TGTGCCAGCAGCTCTGCCGGGACAGGGAATGGAGTGTCCTCCTACGAGCAGTACGTC.

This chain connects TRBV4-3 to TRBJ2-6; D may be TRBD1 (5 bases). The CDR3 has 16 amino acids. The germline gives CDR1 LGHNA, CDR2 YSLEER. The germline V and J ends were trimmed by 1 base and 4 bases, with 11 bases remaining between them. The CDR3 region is CASSQVQGSGANVLTF. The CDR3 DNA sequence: TGCGCCAGCAGCCAAGTTCAGGGTTCCGGGGCCAACGTCCTGACTTTC.

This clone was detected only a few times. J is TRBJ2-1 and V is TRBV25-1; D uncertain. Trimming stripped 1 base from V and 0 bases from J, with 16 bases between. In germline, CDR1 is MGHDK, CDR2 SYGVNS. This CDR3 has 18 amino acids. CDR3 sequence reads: CASSELGFGGSSYNEQFF. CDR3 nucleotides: TGTGCCAGCAGTGAATTGGGTTTTGGCGGTAGCTCCTACAATGAGCAGTTCTTC.

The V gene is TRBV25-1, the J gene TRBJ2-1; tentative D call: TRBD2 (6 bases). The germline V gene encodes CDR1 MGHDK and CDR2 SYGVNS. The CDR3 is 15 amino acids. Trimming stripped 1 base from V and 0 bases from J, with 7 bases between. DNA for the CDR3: TGTGCCAGCAGTGAATCCGGGAGCTCCTACAATGAGCAGTTCTTC. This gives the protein CASSESGSSYNEQFF.

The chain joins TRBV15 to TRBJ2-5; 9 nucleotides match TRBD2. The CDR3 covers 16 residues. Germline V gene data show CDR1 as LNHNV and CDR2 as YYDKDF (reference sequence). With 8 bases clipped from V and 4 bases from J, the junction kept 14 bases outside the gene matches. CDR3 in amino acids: CATGKRLAGAGETQYF. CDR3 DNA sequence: TGTGCCACCGGGAAAAGATTAGCGGGAGCGGGAGAGACCCAGTACTTC.

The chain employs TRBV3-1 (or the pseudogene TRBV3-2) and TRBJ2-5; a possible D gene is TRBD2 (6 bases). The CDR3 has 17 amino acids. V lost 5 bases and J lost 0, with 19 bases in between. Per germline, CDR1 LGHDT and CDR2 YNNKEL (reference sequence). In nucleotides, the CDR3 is TGTGCCAGCAGCTCCTCCAGGGACTGGGAAAACCAAGAGACCCAGTACTTC. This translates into CASSSSRDWENQETQYF.

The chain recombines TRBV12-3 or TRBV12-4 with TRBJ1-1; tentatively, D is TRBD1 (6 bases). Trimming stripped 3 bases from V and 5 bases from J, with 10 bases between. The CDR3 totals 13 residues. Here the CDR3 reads CASSFGGPTEAFF. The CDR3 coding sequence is TGTGCCAGCAGTTTTGGGGGCCCGACTGAAGCTTTCTTT.

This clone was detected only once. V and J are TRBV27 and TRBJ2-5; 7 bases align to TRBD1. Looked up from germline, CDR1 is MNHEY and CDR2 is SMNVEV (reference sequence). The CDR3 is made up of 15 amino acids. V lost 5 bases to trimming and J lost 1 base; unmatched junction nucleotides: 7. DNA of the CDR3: TGTGCCAGCAGTACCTCCCCAGGGGGCCAAGAGACCCAGTACTTC. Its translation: CASSTSPGGQETQYF.

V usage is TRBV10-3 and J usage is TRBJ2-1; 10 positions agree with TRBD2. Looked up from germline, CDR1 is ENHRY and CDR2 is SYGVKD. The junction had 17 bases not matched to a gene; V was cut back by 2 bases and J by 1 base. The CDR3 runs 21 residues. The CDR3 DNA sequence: TGTGCCATCAGTGAGAAAGGGGCTAGCGGGAGTGCACGGGGTTCCTACAATGAGCAGTTCTTC. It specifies CAISEKGASGSARGSYNEQFF.

CDR3 nucleotide sequence: TGTGCCAGCAGGGGGACAGGGGTAAATGAGCAGTTCTTC. This sequence encodes CASRGTGVNEQFF. The V gene is TRBV7-8, the J gene TRBJ2-1, with 10 bases aligning to TRBD1. V trimming: 6 bases; J trimming: 7 bases; junction bases outside the gene matches: 3. CDR1 is SGHVS, CDR2 FQNEAQ, per germline. This CDR3 has 13 residues.

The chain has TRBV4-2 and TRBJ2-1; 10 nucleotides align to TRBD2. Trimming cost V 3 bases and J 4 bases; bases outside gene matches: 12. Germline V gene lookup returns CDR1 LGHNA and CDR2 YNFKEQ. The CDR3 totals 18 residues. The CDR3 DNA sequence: TGTGCCAGCAGCCACGACACTGGACTAGCGGCAAGATACAATGAGCAGTTCTTC. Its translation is CASSHDTGLAARYNEQFF.

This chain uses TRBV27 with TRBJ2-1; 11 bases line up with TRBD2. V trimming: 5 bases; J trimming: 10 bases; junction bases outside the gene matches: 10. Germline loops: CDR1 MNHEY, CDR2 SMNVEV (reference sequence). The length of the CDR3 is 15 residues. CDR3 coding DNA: TGTGCCAGCAGTCCCAGCACTAGCGGGAGACGCGAGCAGTTCTTC. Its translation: CASSPSTSGRREQFF.

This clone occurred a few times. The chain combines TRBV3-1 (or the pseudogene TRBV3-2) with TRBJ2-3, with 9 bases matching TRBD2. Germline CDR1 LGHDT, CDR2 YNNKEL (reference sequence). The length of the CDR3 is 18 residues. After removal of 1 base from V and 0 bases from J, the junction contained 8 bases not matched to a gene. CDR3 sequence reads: CASSQGRRLAASTDTQYF. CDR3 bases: TGTGCCAGCAGCCAAGGGAGAAGACTAGCGGCTAGCACAGATACGCAGTATTTT.

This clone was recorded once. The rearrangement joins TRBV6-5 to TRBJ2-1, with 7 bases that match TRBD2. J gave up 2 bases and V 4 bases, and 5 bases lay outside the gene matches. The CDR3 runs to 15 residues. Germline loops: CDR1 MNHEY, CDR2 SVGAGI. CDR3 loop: CASSSAGAPYNEQFF. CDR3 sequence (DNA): TGTGCCAGCAGTTCGGCGGGAGCTCCCTACAATGAGCAGTTCTTC.

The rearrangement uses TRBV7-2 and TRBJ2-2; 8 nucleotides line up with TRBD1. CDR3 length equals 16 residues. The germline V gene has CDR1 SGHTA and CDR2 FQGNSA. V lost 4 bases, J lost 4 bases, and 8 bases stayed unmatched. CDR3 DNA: TGTGCCAGCAGCTGGACTGGGACAGGAACCACCGGGGAGCTGTTTTTT. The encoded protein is CASSWTGTGTTGELFF.

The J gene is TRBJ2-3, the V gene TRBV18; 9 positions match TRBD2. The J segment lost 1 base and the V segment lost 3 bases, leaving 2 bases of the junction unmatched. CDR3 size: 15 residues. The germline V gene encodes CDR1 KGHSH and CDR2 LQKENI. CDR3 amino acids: CASSPRTSGTDTQYF. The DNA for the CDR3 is TGTGCCAGCTCACCTCGGACTAGCGGCACAGATACGCAGTATTTT.

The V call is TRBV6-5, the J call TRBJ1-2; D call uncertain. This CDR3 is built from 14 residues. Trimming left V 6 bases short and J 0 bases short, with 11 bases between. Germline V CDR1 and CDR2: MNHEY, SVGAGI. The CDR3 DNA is TGTGCCAGCAGCGGGAACCGTGCTAACTATGGCTACACCTTC. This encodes CASSGNRANYGYTF.

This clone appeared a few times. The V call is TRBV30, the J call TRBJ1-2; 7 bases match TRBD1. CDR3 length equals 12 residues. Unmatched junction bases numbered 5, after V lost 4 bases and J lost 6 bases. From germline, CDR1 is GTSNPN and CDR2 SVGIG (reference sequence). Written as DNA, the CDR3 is TGTGCCTGGACCCGAGGACAGGATGGCTACACCTTC. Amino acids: CAWTRGQDGYTF.